Below are 22 T cell receptor beta chains sequenced from a single sample in a study of molecular identifiers for immune sequencing clone quantification. TCRdb re-analysed the PCR reads in MiXCR, keeping a single row per CDR3 protein. This table holds about 97,000 distinct CDR3 sequences, roughly 26% found once. Material for sequencing was naive CD8+ T cells from blood, with Jurkat cell RNA spiked in. The subset was: FACS-sorted CD8+CD4-CCR7+CD45RA+ naive T cells. The receptors here all came from a human donor in good health. Some libraries in this study had Jurkat cell RNA spiked in.

With regard to this clonotype: A read error may be the cause here, since a much bigger clone is one base away. The chain links TRBV27 to TRBJ2-5; 7 bases match TRBD2. Trimming took 3 bases from V and 7 from J; bases not matched to a gene: 11. Germline V gene data show CDR1 as MNHEY and CDR2 as SMNVEV (reference sequence). The CDR3 consists of 15 residues. CDR3 in DNA: TGTGCCAGCAGTTTTCTGGGGGAGGGCCTCCGGACCCAGTACTTC. It is translated as CASSFLGEGLRTQYF.

This clonotype was picked up many times. This sequence joins TRBV12-3 or TRBV12-4 and TRBJ2-4; D perhaps matches TRBD2 (5 bases). Between the trimmed V and J ends, which lost 6 bases and 0 bases, there was a span of 12 bases. The CDR3 spans 15 residues. Here the CDR3 DNA reads TGTGCCAGCAGGGCCGGGGTACTAGCCAAAAACATTCAGTACTTC. Translated: CASRAGVLAKNIQYF.

The sample holds many counts of this clonotype. The V gene is TRBV27, the J gene TRBJ1-6, with TRBD1 as a possible D gene (5 bases). The V and J ends lost 6 bases and 10 bases respectively, with 19 bases between them. The CDR3 spans 15 residues. Germline-derived CDR1 and CDR2 are MNHEY and SMNVEV (reference sequence). The CDR3 protein is CASRDQTGFGSPLHF. CDR3 bases: TGTGCCAGCAGAGACCAAACAGGATTCGGCTCACCCCTCCACTTT.

Ten or more counts support this clonotype. This chain joins TRBV28 and TRBJ2-7; D perhaps matches TRBD1 (6 bases). This CDR3 has 17 residues. V lost 6 bases and J 2 bases, leaving 23 bases between the germline ends. The germline CDR1 and CDR2 sequences are MDHEN and SYDVKM. The DNA for the CDR3 is TGTGCCAGCAGCTTGAGGCATTATCAGGGGAAGGCCTACGAGCAGTACTTC. Its translation is CASSLRHYQGKAYEQYF.

This clonotype was counted only a few times. The chain links TRBV6-5 to TRBJ1-1; a possible D gene is TRBD1 (5 bases). V lost 6 bases and J 3 bases, leaving 17 bases between the germline ends. The CDR3 consists of 15 residues. CDR1 and CDR2 from the germline V gene are MNHEY and SVGAGI. This chain's CDR3 is CASRVGGLADTEAFF. CDR3 nucleotides: TGTGCCAGCAGGGTCGGGGGTTTGGCTGACACTGAAGCTTTCTTT.

V gene TRBV11-2 combines with J gene TRBJ2-2; perhaps TRBD2 as D (6 bases). V lost 2 bases and J 0 bases, leaving 13 bases between the germline ends. In germline, CDR1 is SGHAT, CDR2 FQNNGV. CDR3 length: 17 amino acids. DNA for the CDR3: TGTGCCAGCAGCTTAAGTTACGGGGGACCGAACACCGGGGAGCTGTTTTTT. It codes for CASSLSYGGPNTGELFF. Full variable domain (remainder filled in from reference TRBV11-2 and TRBJ2-2): EAGVAQSPRYKIIEKRQSVAFWCNPISGHATLYWYQQILGQGPKLLIQFQNNGVVDDSQLPKDRFSAERLKGVDSTLKIQPAKLEDSAVYLCASSLSYGGPNTGELFFGEGSRLTVL.

This clonotype appeared many times. The rearrangement joins TRBV18 to TRBJ1-5; TRBD1 is a possible D gene (5 bases). The V gene lost 3 bases and the J gene lost 7 bases, with 10 bases spanning the gap. The germline V gene has CDR1 KGHSH and CDR2 LQKENI. CDR3 length: 13 residues. The CDR3, as DNA: TGTGCCAGCTCACCGGGGGTCGAGCAGCCCCAGCATTTT. It encodes CASSPGVEQPQHF.

This clonotype showed up many times. The V call is TRBV4-1, the J call TRBJ2-1; TRBD2 agrees at 7 bases. The V segment lost 3 bases and the J segment 1 base; nucleotides outside the gene matches: 6. The CDR3 spans 16 residues. The germline gives CDR1 MGHRA, CDR2 YSYEKL. The CDR3 region is CASSHVSGVSYNEQFF. CDR3 in DNA: TGCGCCAGCAGCCACGTGAGCGGGGTATCCTACAATGAGCAGTTCTTC.

The chain carries TRBV12-3 or TRBV12-4 and TRBJ2-1, with TRBD2 matching 11 bases. J was trimmed by 8 bases and V by 4 bases; bases with no gene match: 13. This CDR3 has 17 amino acids. In nucleotides, the CDR3 is TGTGCCAGCAGTTCAGTTAGCGGGAGGGCCCTTTCCGATGAGCAGTTCTTC. The encoded protein is CASSSVSGRALSDEQFF.

This clonotype has only a few counts. V is TRBV7-2 and J is TRBJ2-5; TRBD1 agrees at 8 bases. This CDR3 is built from 14 residues. Germline CDR1 SGHTA, CDR2 FQGNSA. J gave up 2 bases and V 3 bases, and 2 bases lay outside the gene matches. The CDR3 nucleotides read TGTGCCAGCAGCTTGACAGGGGATCAAGAGACCCAGTACTTC. This translates into CASSLTGDQETQYF.

This clonotype was observed a handful of times. The rearrangement links TRBV18 to TRBJ2-1; possibly TRBD1 or TRBD2 for D (5 bases each). This CDR3 contains 16 residues. Germline V gene lookup returns CDR1 KGHSH and CDR2 LQKENI. The V and J ends lost 3 bases and 4 bases respectively, with 16 bases between them. CDR3 amino acids: CASSPLGDATYNEQFF. The DNA of the CDR3 is TGTGCCAGCTCACCCCTAGGGGACGCAACTTACAATGAGCAGTTCTTC.

Regarding this clonotype: The junction departs from the called germline gene at one end, perhaps through a read error. The chain has TRBV4-1 and TRBJ1-2; tentatively, D is TRBD1 (6 bases). CDR3 length: 15 amino acids. The germline V gene encodes CDR1 MGHRA and CDR2 YSYEKL. The CDR3 bases are TGCGCCGGCAGCCAAGAACCGGTAGGGGACATCGACTACACCTTC. It specifies CAGSQEPVGDIDYTF.

This chain joins TRBV3-1 and TRBJ2-2, with no clear D. The CDR3 has 14 amino acids. Germline V gives CDR1 LGHDT, CDR2 YNNKEL (reference sequence). Trimming removed 4 bases at V and 6 bases at J, with 12 bases between. Written as DNA, the CDR3 is TGTGCCAGCAGCCGCCCGGCTCTTTCCGGGGAGCTGTTTTTT. As protein: CASSRPALSGELFF.

As for this clonotype: Since a much larger clone is just one base distant, this may be a read error. The J gene is TRBJ1-6, the V gene TRBV5-5; weak D call: TRBD1 (5 bases). V was trimmed by 4 bases and J by 10 bases, leaving 18 bases between them. CDR1 and CDR2 from the germline V gene are SGHKS and YYEKEE (reference sequence). This CDR3 is 15 amino acids long. The CDR3 DNA reads TGTGCCAGCAGCGTCGAGGGGACCGAAGGATCACCCCTCCACTTT. Protein: CASSVEGTEGSPLHF.

On this clonotype: It may be a read error: a sequence one base away is much more abundant. The V and J genes are TRBV5-5 and TRBJ2-7; 9 bases agree with TRBD1. After removal of 3 bases from V and 6 bases from J, the junction contained 4 bases not matched to a gene. From germline, CDR1 is SGHKS and CDR2 YYEKEE (reference sequence). This CDR3 contains 13 residues. The CDR3 reads CASSSDRGGEQYF. CDR3 bases: TGTGCCAGCAGCTCCGACAGGGGGGGCGAGCAGTACTTC.

This clonotype occurred many times. This chain links TRBV4-1 with TRBJ2-2, with 8 bases lining up with TRBD2. With V trimmed by 3 bases and J by 0 bases, 15 bases remained unmatched. The CDR3 consists of 20 residues. CDR1 is MGHRA, CDR2 YSYEKL, per germline. The CDR3 here is CASSHLGRLAGGANTGELFF. The CDR3 coding sequence is TGCGCCAGCAGCCACCTAGGTAGATTGGCGGGGGGCGCGAACACCGGGGAGCTGTTTTTT.

This clonotype was recorded at least ten times. V usage is TRBV13 and J usage is TRBJ2-7; D is ambiguous. CDR1 is PRHDT, CDR2 FYEKMQ, per germline (reference sequence). There are 12 residues in the CDR3. V lost 0 bases and J 7 bases, leaving 7 bases between the germline ends. CDR3 amino acids: CASSLGPGEQYF. The CDR3 nucleotides read TGTGCCAGCAGCTTAGGACCCGGGGAGCAGTACTTC.

This clonotype was found a few times. This rearrangement joins TRBV2 to TRBJ2-1; TRBD1 matches at 10 bases. This CDR3 is 13 amino acids long. CDR1 and CDR2 from the germline V gene are SNHLY and FYNNEI. Unmatched junction bases numbered 5, after V lost 6 bases and J lost 9 bases. The CDR3 sequence is CASRGTGDPEQFF. The CDR3 DNA follows: TGTGCCAGCAGGGGGACAGGGGACCCTGAGCAGTTCTTC.

This clonotype was detected ten times or more. V and J are TRBV19 and TRBJ2-7; 9 bases match TRBD1. Germline values: CDR1 LNHDA, CDR2 SQIVND (reference sequence). CDR3 size: 15 residues. The V segment lost 6 bases and the J segment 4 bases; nucleotides outside the gene matches: 10. The CDR3 protein is CASREGQGAGYEQYF. For the CDR3, the DNA is TGTGCCAGTAGAGAGGGACAGGGAGCTGGGTACGAGCAGTACTTC.

Turning to this clonotype: Here the CDR3 omits its conserved ending phenylalanine or tryptophan, so a read error is the likely source. The chain employs TRBV4-3 and TRBJ2-2; D call uncertain. The germline gives CDR1 LGHNA, CDR2 YSLEER. Trimming left V 0 bases short and J 6 bases short, with 11 bases between. The CDR3 runs to 15 residues. The CDR3 DNA is TGCGCCAGCAGCCAAGAATCAAGGGTCTCCGGGGAGCTGTTTCTT. This gives the protein CASSQESRVSGELFL.

The table lists this clonotype with many counts. This sequence joins TRBV27 and TRBJ2-1; TRBD2 agrees at 7 bases. The germline gives CDR1 MNHEY, CDR2 SMNVEV (reference sequence). There are 16 residues in the CDR3. J was trimmed by 2 bases and V by 2 bases; bases with no gene match: 6. Here the CDR3 DNA reads TGTGCCAGCAGTTTAACTAGCGAGGCCACCTACAATGAGCAGTTCTTC. Protein product: CASSLTSEATYNEQFF.

About this clonotype itself: A much larger clonotype is one base distant, so this may be a read error. The J gene is TRBJ2-7, the V gene TRBV2; TRBD2 might be the D (5 bases). Germline CDR1 reads SNHLY; CDR2 reads FYNNEI. The CDR3 has 15 amino acids. The CDR3 is CASSQDYRSDYGQYF. In DNA form, the CDR3 reads TGTGCCAGCAGTCAAGATTATCGATCAGACTACGGGCAGTACTTC. Based on the CDR3 plus reference TRBV2 and TRBJ2-7, the full variable domain is EPEVTQTPSHQVTQMGQEVILRCVPISNHLYFYWYRQILGQKVEFLVSFYNNEISEKSEIFDDQFSVERPDGSNFTLKIRSTKLEDSAMYFCASSQDYRSDYGQYFGPGTRLTVT.